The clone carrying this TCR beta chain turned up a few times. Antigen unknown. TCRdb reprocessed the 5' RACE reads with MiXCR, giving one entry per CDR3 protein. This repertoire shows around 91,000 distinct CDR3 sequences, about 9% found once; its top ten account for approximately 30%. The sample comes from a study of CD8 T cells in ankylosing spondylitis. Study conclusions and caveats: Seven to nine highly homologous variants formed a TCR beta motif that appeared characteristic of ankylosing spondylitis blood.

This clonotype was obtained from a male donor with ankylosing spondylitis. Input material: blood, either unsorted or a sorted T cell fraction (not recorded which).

The CDR3 reads CASSLFAGPTYNEQFF. For the CDR3, the DNA is TGTGCCAGCAGCCTCTTTGCGGGGCCAACCTACAATGAGCAGTTCTTC. This chain connects TRBV3-1 to TRBJ2-1; tentative D call: TRBD2 (6 bases). In germline, CDR1 is LGHDT, CDR2 YNNKEL (reference sequence). The CDR3 contains 16 residues. V lost 4 bases to trimming and J lost 2 bases, with 15 bases between them.